Following are 9 T cell receptor beta chains from one sample sequenced in a study of OX40 agonist ivuxolimab in advanced cancers. TCRdb keeps only in-frame clones here, not all; method: immunoSEQ multiplex PCR. The sample has around 36,000 clones, more than 75% seen once. This specimen was CD4+ or CD8+ T cells sorted from blood, taken in a trial of the OX40 agonist ivuxolimab. The receptors were gathered from an adult with an advanced solid tumor such as melanoma, head and neck, liver or kidney cancer.

V usage is TRBV5-1 and J usage is TRBJ1-2; 7 bases align to TRBD1. This CDR3 region has 15 residues. CDR1 and CDR2 (germline): SGHRS, YFSETQ. V was pared by 1 base and J by 6 bases, with 9 bases of the junction left unmatched. The CDR3 reads CASSLTQGGLDGYTF. CDR3 DNA sequence: TGCGCCAGCAGCTTGACGCAGGGGGGGCTAGATGGCTACACCTTC.

The genes are TRBV12-5 and TRBJ1-2; the D gene is possibly TRBD1 (6 bases). The V end lost 9 bases, the J end lost 7 bases, and 12 bases lay between the germline ends. This CDR3 has 11 amino acids. Germline CDR1 LGHNT, CDR2 FRNRAP. CDR3 amino acids: CASGDRTGYTF. CDR3 bases: TGTGCTAGCGGAGACAGGACTGGCTACACCTTC.

The chain uses TRBV15 and TRBJ2-5; D is possibly TRBD2 (5 bases). This CDR3 has 15 amino acids. CDR1 is LNHNV, CDR2 YYDKDF, per germline (reference sequence). Deletions cut 0 bases from V and 5 bases from J, with 13 bases between. The CDR3 sequence is CATSREGSVTETQYF. CDR3 nucleotide sequence: TGTGCCACCAGCAGAGAGGGTAGCGTTACCGAGACCCAGTACTTC.

V usage is TRBV6-1 and J usage is TRBJ2-5, with TRBD1 identical over 7 bases. The end of the DNA is better explained by TRBJ2-7, so the J call may be wrong. Germline values: CDR1 MNHNS, CDR2 SASEGT. The CDR3 has 13 residues. CDR3: CASIGTETYEQYF. The DNA for the CDR3 is TGTGCCAGCATTGGGACAGAGACCTACGAGCAGTACTTC.

The rearrangement links TRBV5-1 to TRBJ1-1; possible D gene TRBD1, 5 bases. V lost 5 bases and J lost 1, with 9 bases in between. Germline V CDR1 and CDR2: SGHRS, YFSETQ. CDR3 length: 13 amino acids. This CDR3 reads CASSKGSNTEAFF. In DNA form, the CDR3 reads TGCGCCAGCAGTAAGGGGTCGAACACTGAAGCTTTCTTT.

The CDR3 loop reads CASSPGTDLYEQYF. The CDR3 nucleotides read TGCGCCAGCAGCCCCGGGACGGATCTTTACGAGCAGTACTTC. The V and J genes are TRBV5-1 and TRBJ2-7, with D tentatively TRBD1 or TRBD2 (5 bases each). The V end was cut by 4 bases, the J end by 4 bases, with 15 bases between. The CDR3 is 14 amino acids. Looked up from germline, CDR1 is SGHRS and CDR2 is YFSETQ.

This chain uses TRBV4-1 with TRBJ2-7; D possibly corresponds to TRBD1 (6 bases). CDR1 is MGHRA, CDR2 YSYEKL, per germline. The CDR3 sequence is 15 residues long. Between the trimmed V and J ends, which lost 1 base and 5 bases, there was a span of 15 bases. The CDR3 spells CASSQVITGRDEQYF. As DNA, the CDR3 is TGCGCCAGCAGCCAAGTTATTACAGGGAGAGACGAGCAGTACTTC.

This chain uses TRBV27 with TRBJ2-1; weak D call: TRBD2 (6 bases). The germline V gene has CDR1 MNHEY and CDR2 SMNVEV (reference sequence). Trimming left V 2 bases short and J 6 bases short, with 20 bases between. The CDR3 runs to 17 residues. The CDR3 DNA reads as TGTGCCAGCAGTTTAATTTCGGTGGGGGGAAAACTCAATGAGCAGTTCTTC. This translates into CASSLISVGGKLNEQFF.

The chain employs TRBV15 and TRBJ2-7; 7 bases line up with TRBD1. The V and J ends lost 1 base and 5 bases, in that order; junction bases with no gene match: 8. The germline V gene encodes CDR1 LNHNV and CDR2 YYDKDF (reference sequence). CDR3 size: 15 residues. The CDR3: CATSRVRGRVNEQYF. The CDR3 nucleotides are TGTGCCACCAGCAGAGTAAGGGGGCGCGTCAACGAGCAGTACTTC.